This T cell receptor beta chain came from a study of human T cells and chemical hapten exposure. As for the study in general: Variability of per-sample TCR yields stemmed mainly from small differences in pooled library volume.

This clonotype was observed at least ten times. Its matching antigen is unknown. Study-wide findings and caveats: The study found that DPC sensitization did not change TCRs above 1 in 1000 frequency.

Individual cDNA molecules had unique molecular identifiers attached to them by the library. How the authors handled the data: From around 25,000 to 690,000 TCRs were found per sample, with a median of approximately 100,000. TCRdb re-analysed the RACE reads in MiXCR, keeping a single row per CDR3 protein. It is TCRdb's table, rather than the study itself, that gives the V and J calls and clone size. This table holds some 50,000 distinct CDR3 sequences, roughly 4% found once. The time point: healthy volunteer bleed at 2 weeks. Unfractionated whole blood yielded the extracted total RNA. V lost 2 bases and J 0 bases, leaving 4 bases between the germline ends. The CDR3 contains 13 residues. Germline V gives CDR1 SGHTA, CDR2 FQGNSA.

Sample: whole blood. The source of this sequence is a female donor in good health. Some clones in this sample may be carry-over from other donors' samples. The rearrangement links TRBV7-2 to TRBJ1-1; D unresolved. CDR3 DNA sequence: TGTGCCAGCAGCTTATCATTGAACACTGAAGCTTTCTTT. Encoded protein: CASSLSLNTEAFF.